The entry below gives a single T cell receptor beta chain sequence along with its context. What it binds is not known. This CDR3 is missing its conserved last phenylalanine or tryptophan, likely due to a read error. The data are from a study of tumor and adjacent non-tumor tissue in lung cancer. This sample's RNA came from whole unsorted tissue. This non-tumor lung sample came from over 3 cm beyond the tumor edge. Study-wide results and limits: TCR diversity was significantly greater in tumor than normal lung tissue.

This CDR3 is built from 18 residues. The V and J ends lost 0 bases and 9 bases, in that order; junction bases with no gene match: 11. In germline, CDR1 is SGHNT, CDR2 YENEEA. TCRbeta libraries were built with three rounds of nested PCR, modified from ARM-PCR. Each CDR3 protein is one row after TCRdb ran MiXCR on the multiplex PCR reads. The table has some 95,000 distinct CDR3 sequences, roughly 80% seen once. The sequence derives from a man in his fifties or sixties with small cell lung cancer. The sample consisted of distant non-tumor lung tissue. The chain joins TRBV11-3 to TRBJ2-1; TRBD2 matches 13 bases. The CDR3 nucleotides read TGTGCCAGCAGCTTAGATGGGGTGGGACTAGCGGGAAGAGGTGAGCAGTTCCTC. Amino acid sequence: CASSLDGVGLAGRGEQFL.